The 25 T cell receptor beta chains presented below share a single source sample, sequenced in a study of OX40 agonist ivuxolimab in advanced cancers. Profiled with immunoSEQ multiplex PCR; TCRdb holds only in-frame clones, not every one. The sample shows tens of thousands of clones, roughly 89% of them seen only once. Sequences were derived from CD4+ or CD8+ T cells sorted from blood, sampled in a trial of the OX40 agonist ivuxolimab. Receptors were obtained from an adult with an advanced solid tumor such as melanoma, head and neck, liver or kidney cancer.

V is TRBV6-1 and J is TRBJ1-5; TRBD1 matches at 8 bases. Germline V gene sequence: CDR1 MNHNS, CDR2 SASEGT. V lost 4 bases and J lost 4; bases outside the gene matches: 6. This CDR3 is built from 15 residues. The CDR3 nucleotides are TGTGCCAGCAGTGTATTAGGGACAGGAAATCAGCCCCAGCATTTT. Residues: CASSVLGTGNQPQHF.

The genes are TRBV19 and TRBJ2-2, with D possibly being TRBD2 (6 bases). Germline CDR1 LNHDA, CDR2 SQIVND (reference sequence). This CDR3 spans 17 amino acids. The V end was cut by 0 bases, the J end by 3 bases, with 14 bases between. In DNA, the CDR3 is TGTGCCAGTAGTATAGAAAAGCCGGGAGTCTACACCGGGGAGCTGTTTTTT. The encoded protein is CASSIEKPGVYTGELFF.

The chain uses TRBV5-4 and TRBJ2-1; weak D call: TRBD2 (6 bases). The CDR3 consists of 17 residues. Per germline, CDR1 SGHNT and CDR2 YYREEE (reference sequence). The germline V and J ends were trimmed by 0 bases and 3 bases, with 16 bases remaining between them. CDR3 nucleotides: TGTGCCAGCAGCTTGGAAGGAGCGGGTCAGGGCTACAATGAGCAGTTCTTC. The encoded protein is CASSLEGAGQGYNEQFF.

CDR3 in DNA: TGTGCCAGCAGTCGGACAGGGAGGGAAAAACTGTTTTTT. It is translated as CASSRTGREKLFF. V is TRBV28 and J is TRBJ1-4; TRBD1 matches at 8 bases. Germline assignment: CDR1 MDHEN and CDR2 SYDVKM. This CDR3 region has 13 residues. V shed 5 bases and J 8 bases; nucleotides not matched to a gene: 4. The full variable domain, its missing parts supplied by reference TRBV28 and TRBJ1-4, is DVKVTQSSRYLVKRTGEKVFLECVQDMDHENMFWYRQDPGLGLRLIYFSYDVKMKEKGDIPEGYSVSREKKERFSLILESASTNQTSMYLCASSRTGREKLFFGSGTQLSVL.

This chain links TRBV6-5 with TRBJ1-1; tentatively, D is TRBD1 (5 bases). The V gene's germline CDR1 is MNHEY and CDR2 SVGAGI. V was shortened by 5 bases and J by 7 bases, with 11 bases between the two germline ends. This CDR3 is 12 amino acids long. CDR3 DNA: TGTGCCAGCAGTAGGGGAAAAGGTGAAGCTTTCTTT. This gives the protein CASSRGKGEAFF.

This clone was counted between two and nine times. The gene calls are TRBV10-1 and TRBJ2-2; D remains ambiguous. The CDR3 is made up of 13 amino acids. Trimming shortened V by 5 bases and J by 4 bases, and 8 bases separated the two germline ends. Germline V gene data show CDR1 as WNHNN and CDR2 as SYGVQD (reference sequence). The CDR3 reads CASSLSGTGELFF. The DNA of the CDR3 is TGCGCCAGCAGTCTGAGTGGCACCGGGGAGCTGTTTTTT.

This clone was recorded only once. CDR3 in DNA: TGTGCCAGTAGTCCGGTCACCCCTCGGCCGGAGGCCCAGTACTTC. This sequence encodes CASSPVTPRPEAQYF. The chain couples TRBV19 to TRBJ2-5, with D perhaps TRBD2 (5 bases). Germline V lookup: CDR1 LNHDA, CDR2 SQIVND (reference sequence). This CDR3 has 15 amino acids. The ends were cut back, 5 bases at V and 9 bases at J, with 22 bases in the middle. Full variable domain (missing parts from reference TRBV19 and TRBJ2-5): DGGITQSPKYLFRKEGQNVTLSCEQNLNHDAMYWYRQDPGQGLRLIYYSQIVNDFQKGDIAEGYSVSREKKESFPLTVTSAQKNPTAFYLCASSPVTPRPEAQYFGPGTRLLVL.

This clone was counted once. The rearrangement uses TRBV19 and TRBJ2-2; TRBD1 matches at 11 bases. CDR3 length: 16 residues. The junction had 4 bases not matched to a gene; V was cut back by 3 bases and J by 4 bases. Germline CDR1 reads LNHDA; CDR2 reads SQIVND (reference sequence). For the CDR3, the DNA is TGTGCCAGTAGTATCCGGACAGGGGGCCCCACCGGGGAGCTGTTTTTT. It yields the protein CASSIRTGGPTGELFF.

V and J are TRBV27 and TRBJ2-7; D not resolved. The CDR3 is 14 residues long. The germline V and J ends were trimmed by 6 bases and 2 bases, with 14 bases remaining between them. CDR1 is MNHEY, CDR2 SMNVEV, per germline (reference sequence). The CDR3 region has the DNA TGTGCCAGCAGGTCAATAATGGGCCCCTACGAGCAGTACTTC. It encodes CASRSIMGPYEQYF.

This clone occurred a few times. V and J are TRBV2 and TRBJ2-5; D is tentatively TRBD1 or TRBD2 (7 bases each). Germline V CDR1 and CDR2: SNHLY, FYNNEI. V lost 2 bases and J lost 4, with 11 bases in between. The CDR3 is 14 amino acids. The CDR3 nucleotides are TGTGCCAGCAGTGAAAGCAGGGGGGGAGAGACCCAGTACTTC. It encodes CASSESRGGETQYF.

This chain links TRBV2 with TRBJ2-5; the match to TRBD2 covers 7 bases. Trimming removed 8 bases from V and 5 bases from J; junction bases left unmatched: 14. Germline V CDR1 and CDR2: SNHLY, FYNNEI. This CDR3 has 15 amino acids. The CDR3 bases are TGTGCCAGCGCGGTAGCGGGTGTGGTTGGGGAGACCCAGTACTTC. It is translated as CASAVAGVVGETQYF.

The chain uses TRBV19 and TRBJ2-3; D may be TRBD2 (6 bases). Per germline, CDR1 LNHDA and CDR2 SQIVND (reference sequence). The CDR3 consists of 12 residues. The germline V and J ends were trimmed by 2 bases and 8 bases, with 8 bases remaining between them. CDR3 sequence reads: CASSIQGLTQYF. CDR3 in DNA: TGTGCCAGTAGTATACAGGGACTTACGCAGTATTTT.

J is TRBJ1-4 and V is TRBV11-2; 11 bases map to TRBD1. This CDR3 has 15 residues. Germline CDR1 reads SGHAT; CDR2 reads FQNNGV. The V gene end was trimmed by 5 bases and the J gene end by 8 bases; junction bases not matched to a gene: 7. Here the CDR3 DNA reads TGTGCCAGCAGCACGGACAGGGGGCCTCGAGAAAAACTGTTTTTT. Its translation: CASSTDRGPREKLFF. Combining the CDR3 with reference TRBV11-2 and TRBJ1-4 gives the whole variable domain EAGVAQSPRYKIIEKRQSVAFWCNPISGHATLYWYQQILGQGPKLLIQFQNNGVVDDSQLPKDRFSAERLKGVDSTLKIQPAKLEDSAVYLCASSTDRGPREKLFFGSGTQLSVL.

The chain combines TRBV19 with TRBJ2-3; a possible D gene is TRBD2 (5 bases). Looked up from germline, CDR1 is LNHDA and CDR2 is SQIVND (reference sequence). V was cut by 6 bases and J by 2 bases, with 21 bases left in between. This CDR3 has 17 amino acids. The CDR3 DNA reads TGTGCCAGTAGACCGGCGTGGGGAGCGGATTACACAGATACGCAGTATTTT. Protein product: CASRPAWGADYTDTQYF.

The chain couples TRBV5-1 to TRBJ2-3; D is unclear. Trimming took 6 bases from V and 7 from J, leaving 12 bases between them. Germline V gene lookup returns CDR1 SGHRS and CDR2 YFSETQ. The CDR3 is 12 amino acids. This CDR3 is CASTGDLYTQYF. CDR3 nucleotide sequence: TGCGCCAGCACCGGCGATTTATATACGCAGTATTTT.

The V gene is TRBV29-1, the J gene TRBJ2-2; D may be TRBD1 (6 bases). Germline CDR1 SQVTM, CDR2 ANQGSEA. Trimming shortened V by 1 base and J by 6 bases, and 12 bases separated the two germline ends. The CDR3 extends over 14 amino acids. The CDR3 DNA follows: TGCAGCGTTGAAGGCAGGGGTGACGCCGGGGAGCTGTTTTTT. Translation gives CSVEGRGDAGELFF.

V is TRBV28 and J is TRBJ1-2; tentative D call: TRBD1 (5 bases). CDR1 is MDHEN, CDR2 SYDVKM, per germline. The CDR3 runs to 14 residues. Trimming left V 11 bases short and J 7 bases short, with 23 bases between. Here the CDR3 reads CAFKKAGEDLGYTF. CDR3 nucleotides: TGTGCCTTCAAAAAGGCGGGGGAGGACCTTGGCTACACCTTC.

This chain joins TRBV5-1 and TRBJ2-5; 13 bases line up with TRBD2. The germline gives CDR1 SGHRS, CDR2 YFSETQ. The V segment lost 3 bases and the J segment 5 bases; nucleotides outside the gene matches: 10. The CDR3 loop spans 17 amino acids. As DNA, the CDR3 is TGCGCCAGCAGCTCCGGGACTAGCGGGATCGGGTGGGAGACCCAGTACTTC. Protein: CASSSGTSGIGWETQYF.

This clone showed up just once. The genes are TRBV4-1 and TRBJ1-5; D might be TRBD1 (5 bases). Germline V gives CDR1 MGHRA, CDR2 YSYEKL. Trimming removed 4 bases from V and 9 bases from J, with 19 bases in between. This CDR3 spans 15 amino acids. Here the CDR3 reads CASSPPGTAVGPQHF. In DNA, the CDR3 is TGCGCCAGCAGCCCACCCGGGACCGCCGTCGGGCCCCAGCATTTT.

V is TRBV6-6 and J is TRBJ1-1; D is unresolved. V lost 2 bases, J lost 4 bases, and 11 bases lay in between. The CDR3 is 14 amino acids. The germline gives CDR1 MNHNY, CDR2 SVGAGI (reference sequence). CDR3 coding DNA: TGTGCCAGCAGTTACAGCGCGTGGGGCACTGAAGCTTTCTTT. Translated, it gives CASSYSAWGTEAFF.

This CDR3 is CASSLTALFGVSHTGELFF. CDR3 DNA: TGTGCCAGCAGCTTGACAGCCCTTTTCGGTGTTTCGCACACCGGGGAGCTGTTTTTT. V gene TRBV5-8 combines with J gene TRBJ2-2; unclear D gene. Germline loops: CDR1 SGHTS, CDR2 YDEGEE. The CDR3 sequence is 19 residues long. The V end was cut by 1 base, the J end by 3 bases, with 22 bases between. Drawing the rest from reference TRBV5-8 and TRBJ2-2, the complete variable domain is EAGVTQSPTHLIKTRGQQATLRCSPISGHTSVYWYQQALGLGLQFLLWYDEGEERNRGNFPPRFSGRQFPNYSSELNVNALELEDSALYLCASSLTALFGVSHTGELFFGEGSRLTVL.

The chain recombines TRBV5-1 with TRBJ2-2; no clear D gene. Germline values: CDR1 SGHRS, CDR2 YFSETQ. Trimming shortened V by 4 bases and J by 11 bases, and 12 bases separated the two germline ends. This CDR3 has 12 amino acids. The CDR3 region is CASSTDVTELFF. The CDR3 DNA sequence: TGCGCCAGCAGCACTGACGTAACAGAGCTGTTTTTT.

The chain is built from TRBV19 and TRBJ1-5; 8 nucleotides agree with TRBD1. Trimming took 6 bases from V and 2 from J; bases not matched to a gene: 9. The germline V gene encodes CDR1 LNHDA and CDR2 SQIVND (reference sequence). This CDR3 has 16 residues. The CDR3 is CASRGIMTGGNQPQHF. CDR3 bases: TGTGCCAGTAGGGGAATTATGACAGGGGGCAATCAGCCCCAGCATTTT.

This clone was seen once. The CDR3 nucleotides are TGTGCCAGCAGCTTAAGGGGACTAGACCTCACCTACGAGCAGTACTTC. This translates into CASSLRGLDLTYEQYF. This chain links TRBV7-3 with TRBJ2-7; TRBD2 aligns across 8 bases. This CDR3 region has 16 residues. J was trimmed by 2 bases and V by 1 base; bases with no gene match: 7. Germline CDR1 SGHTA, CDR2 FQGTGA.

The chain links TRBV27 to TRBJ2-1, with unresolved D. V was cut by 4 bases and J by 3 bases, with 13 bases left in between. CDR1 and CDR2 from the germline V gene are MNHEY and SMNVEV (reference sequence). CDR3 length: 15 amino acids. CDR3 sequence: CASSYRNAGYNEQFF. Here the CDR3 DNA reads TGTGCCAGCAGTTATCGAAATGCTGGCTACAATGAGCAGTTCTTC.